The T cell receptor (beta chain) under discussion was sequenced for a study of cytomegalovirus exposure and HLA in healthy donors. The overall study: An early release of data contained around 80 million unique TCRs, which came from HLA-typed donors.

Everyone who donated was a healthy bone marrow donor. In the PCR, 60 Vbeta and 13 Jbeta primers were used. TCRdb's table, derived via immunoSEQ multiplex PCR, lists solely in-frame clones and lacks some. The clone table shows just over 60,000 clones, with the ten largest holding roughly 5%. Study-wide points: An assumption of roughly uniform sequencing depth across donors underlay the presence/absence analyses. Accurate prediction of HLA-A and HLA-B alleles (for most subjects) was reportedly achieved from TCR beta sequences.

As concerns this clone: The antigen is undetermined.

This clonotype was sampled from a man aged 25-45 years in good health and CMV-seropositive. The sequencing sample was made of PBMCs.

The CDR3 region is CASSMSLRAETQYF. For the CDR3, the DNA is TGTGCCAGTAGTATGAGCCTCAGGGCTGAGACCCAGTACTTC. V usage is TRBV19 and J usage is TRBJ2-5; possible D gene TRBD1, 5 bases. Trimming removed 3 bases from V and 5 bases from J, with 13 bases in between. The germline CDR1 and CDR2 sequences are LNHDA and SQIVND (reference sequence). The CDR3 totals 14 residues.